This TCR beta chain was captured by sequencing in a study of T-cell reconstitution after alpha-beta-depleted transplantation in children. Unique molecular identifiers were incorporated during preparation of the TCRbeta library. Each CDR3 protein is one row after TCRdb ran MiXCR on the PCR reads. The table has 200,000 to 250,000 distinct CDR3 sequences, roughly 10% seen once. The germline CDR1 and CDR2 sequences are SEHNR and FQNEAQ (reference sequence). The CDR3 loop spans 17 amino acids. V dropped 4 bases and J dropped 2; count of bases not matched to a gene: 14. The genes are TRBV7-9 and TRBJ2-7, with 7 nucleotides matching TRBD2. This sequence originates from a human donor who donated a stem cell graft to a child with acute lymphoblastic leukemia. Material: PBMCs from the stem cell graft donor, obtained from the stem cell graft. CDR3 DNA: TGTGCCAGCAGCTCCTCTAGCGGCGGAAGGAATCCCTACGAGCAGTACTTC. Translating it yields CASSSSSGGRNPYEQYF. Full variable domain (missing parts from reference TRBV7-9 and TRBJ2-7): DTGVSQNPRHKITKRGQNVTFRCDPISEHNRLYWYRQTLGQGPEFLTYFQNEAQLEKSRLLSDRFSAERPKGSFSTLEIQRTEQGDSAMYLCASSSSSGGRNPYEQYFGPGTRLTVT.